This TCR beta chain was sequenced for a study of blood T cell repertoires in COVID-19 (dated by TCRdb to 2019 to 2021). Study-wide context: Samples covering the acute and convalescent phases of COVID-19 were provided by collaborators in the United States, Italy and Spain. The material from the prospective study consisted of cDNA or gDNA derived from T cells, B-cell-depleted T cells, or PBMCs. Subjects who had been exposed to COVID-19, were actively infected with it, or had recovered from it provided the deeply sampled blood TCRbeta repertoires that made up the dataset. The repertoires were released in a freely available public database meant as a resource for research on the immune response to SARS-CoV-2. The samples were drawn from two sources: the first 160 participants of the ongoing ImmuneRACE study, and over 1,000 subjects contributed by 6 global collaborators. Sample metadata almost always included a de-identified subject ID, COVID-19 status, age in years and sex. Where available, HLA class I and class II types were taken from metadata supplied by the sample provider and were not determined by assay-based typing. General conclusions and limits of the study: The amount of clinical and demographic metadata varied by source and participant and was provided uncurated.

With regard to this clone: Its target antigen remains unknown. Qualities for individual bases were not recorded, and no much larger clone is one base off.

The immunoSEQ Assay, a bias-controlled multiplex PCR, was used to amplify TCRbeta CDR3 regions from genomic DNA. Per the authors' processing: The number of nucleated cells in each sample was estimated by amplification of reference gene primers within the assay. Sequence reads were collapsed and filtered to measure the absolute abundance of every unique TCRbeta CDR3 rearrangement. For each sample, productive Simpson clonality was calculated by taking the square root of Simpson's diversity index across productive rearrangements. Held by TCRdb, this immuneACCESS table contains in-frame sequences only and omits some clones. Under half of the omission traces to an unresolved V gene where checked; the cause of the rest is unknown. V and J calls and clone size are as listed in that table; D and trimming were resolved from the DNA. Counted in this sample were tens of thousands of clones; under 70% of them appeared once. 8.5% to 9% of the sample rests with the top ten.

The CDR3 sequence holds 14 residues, the cysteine and phenylalanine included. Only the CDR3 region is kept as DNA, spanning 42 bases read in frame from base 1. V gives up 6 bases and J gives up 2 bases, and the segment between their germline ends measures 11 bases. The germline V gene yields MDHEN for CDR1 and SYDVKM for CDR2. The collaborating institutions used their own protocols to collect whole blood in K2EDTA tubes. For TCRbeta analysis, collaborator samples were shipped as frozen whole blood, as isolated PBMCs, or as DNA extracted from either sample type. The specimen was peripheral blood. The chain is made from TRBV28 and TRBJ1-5, and the D gene may be TRBD1, 6 bases matching. This TCR was recovered from a woman aged 70 to 79 with acute or convalescent COVID-19. The CDR3 sequence is CASSPSGGNQPQHF. The sequenced DNA: TGTGCCAGCAGCCCCTCAGGGGGCAATCAGCCCCAGCATTTT.